The source of this TCR beta chain is a study of naive and memory T cell subsets. The CDR3 is 14 residues long. The ends lost 8 bases at V and 0 bases at J; junction bases unmatched: 5. The germline V gene has CDR1 SNHLY and CDR2 FYNNEI. An oligonucleotide containing a UMI was ligated to the 3' end of TCR cDNA. Adult healthy volunteers gave 2.5 ml peripheral blood for whole-blood RNA. Cells were not sorted; total RNA input targeted about 1 to 1000 ng. Amplification of ligated cDNA took four PCR rounds with SP2 and nested alpha and beta constant primers. Alpha and beta constant region primers primed reverse transcription for blood and skin samples. TCRdb redid the calling of the 5' RACE reads with MiXCR, one entry per CDR3 protein. The profile shows 56,000 or so distinct CDR3 sequences, about 7.1% of them singletons. This clonotype was observed at least ten times.

The receptor was isolated from a female donor in good health. The chain couples TRBV2 to TRBJ2-3; TRBD1 matches at 7 bases. The CDR3 here is CASLGGLSTDTQYF. CDR3 nucleotide sequence: TGTGCCAGCTTAGGGGGCTTAAGCACAGATACGCAGTATTTT.